This TCR beta chain was documented in a study of cytomegalovirus exposure and HLA in healthy donors. This CDR3 contains 15 residues. The germline gives CDR1 MNHEY, CDR2 SVGAGI. Trimming cost V 5 bases and J 1 base, with 14 bases left between them. This PCR relied on a set of 60 Vbeta primers and 13 Jbeta primers. Profiled with immunoSEQ multiplex PCR; TCRdb holds only in-frame clones, not every one. The sample lists under 200,000 clones, 75% to 80% occurring once. Points from the study as a whole: Both high specificity and high sensitivity reportedly marked the classifier's diagnosis of cytomegalovirus status. TCR beta V segments were, for the most part, productive about 87% or about 30% of the time in an earlier analysis.

On this clone itself: Its antigen is unknown.

The clonotype was recovered from a woman in her twenties or thirties in good health and CMV-seropositive. The sample was PBMCs. J is TRBJ1-2 and V is TRBV6-5; D is ambiguous. The CDR3 is CASSRWGADNYGYTF. The DNA of the CDR3 is TGTGCCAGCAGTCGTTGGGGAGCGGATAACTATGGCTACACCTTC.